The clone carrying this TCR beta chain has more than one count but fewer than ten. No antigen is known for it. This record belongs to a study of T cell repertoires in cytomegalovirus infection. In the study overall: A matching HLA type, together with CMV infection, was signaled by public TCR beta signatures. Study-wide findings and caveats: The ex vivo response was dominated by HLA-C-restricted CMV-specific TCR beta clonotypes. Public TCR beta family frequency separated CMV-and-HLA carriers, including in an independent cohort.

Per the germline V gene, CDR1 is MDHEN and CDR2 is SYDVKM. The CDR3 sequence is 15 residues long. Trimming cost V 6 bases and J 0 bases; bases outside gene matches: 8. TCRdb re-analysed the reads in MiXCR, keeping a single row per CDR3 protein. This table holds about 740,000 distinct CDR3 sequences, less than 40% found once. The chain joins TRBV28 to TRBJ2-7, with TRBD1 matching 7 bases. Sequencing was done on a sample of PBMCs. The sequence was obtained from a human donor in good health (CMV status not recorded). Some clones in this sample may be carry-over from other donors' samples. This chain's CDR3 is CASRYTGQSSYEQYF. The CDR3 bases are TGTGCCAGCAGATATACGGGACAGAGCTCCTACGAGCAGTACTTC.